Listed below are T cell receptor beta chains from one sample, sequenced in a study of blood T cell repertoires in COVID-19. Clones were sequenced by immunoSEQ multiplex PCR, and TCRdb holds only the in-frame ones, with some missing. The data hold about 140,000 clones, with roughly 80% observed a single time. The sequencing input was peripheral blood. These receptors were taken from a man between 70 and 80 years old who had recovered from COVID-19. The CDR3 runs from the conserved cysteine through the conserved F or W.

V | CDR3
TRBV12-3/TRBV12-4 | CASTPSGRDEQFF
TRBV29-1 | CSESQTSTDTQYF
TRBV29-1 | CSVGEQGWTEAFF
TRBV21-1 | CASSKGAQYRDRGHYEQYF
TRBV12-5 | CASAGSGKQETQYF
TRBV2 | CASTIRKGYTIYF
TRBV29-1 | CSVPTGYTDTQYF
TRBV5-1 | CASRPGLAGGSDTGELFF
TRBV6-6 | CASSSQGPISGNTIYF
TRBV13 | CASRRDRGEQYF
TRBV5-6 | CASSLGDRVTQPQHF
TRBV10-1 | CASSEDPGKIGGYTF
TRBV2 | CASRQTGETQYF
TRBV10-1 | CASSVTSGSADTQYF
TRBV5-4 | CASRSQGGASEQYF
TRBV5-1 | CASSQLATDNEQFF
TRBV5-6 | CASSLARRDSPLHF
TRBV5-8 | CASSLYQGGTDTQYF
TRBV6-2/TRBV6-3 | CASSYSGQEETQYF
TRBV7-9 | CASSGPQGHSQPQHF
TRBV9 | CAREKLFF
TRBV30 | CAWSVGGSEAFF
TRBV5-1 | CASSLAVSGAAYEQYF
TRBV29-1 | CSVEPPSGRNEQFF
TRBV2 | CASRQGSYEQYF
TRBV7-9 | CASSPTGTPDQPQHF
TRBV27 | CASTSIRDRDGYGYTF
TRBV3-1/TRBV3-2 | CASSQEQRDPPYNEQFF
TRBV4-3 | CASKRELEDTQYF
TRBV4-1 | CASSPQGETQYF
TRBV5-1 | CASSLVDRATGELFF
TRBV30 | CAWSVPAAGGKNEQFF
TRBV29-1 | CSVVLAKSNTGELFF
TRBV7-2 | CASSLQRNSYEQYF
TRBV5-1 | CASSPGGAFQETQYF
TRBV20-1 | CSARDGREQFF
TRBV11-2 | CASSSLWTGRTGNTIYF
TRBV10-1 | CATRASGRYEQYF
TRBV21-1 | CASSKSDSPTWSEQYF
TRBV5-6 | CASSLGGRPNYEQYF
TRBV11-1 | CASSSPGSPKNYEQYF
TRBV29-1 | CSGEAQGREQFF
TRBV9 | CASSPRQGRDDEQFF
TRBV18 | CASYPTDSYTDTQYF
TRBV6-5 | CASSYDTMLDAFF
TRBV5-1 | CASSLLTGGNEKLFF
TRBV30 | CAWGGGDNQPQHF
TRBV28 | CASSLLASEQFF
TRBV7-9 | CASSHSYRGPYEQYF
TRBV19 | CASAITGGPYNEQFF
TRBV19 | CASSIVQNSGNTIYF
TRBV27 | CASSFSGYGYTF
TRBV5-1 | CASSLEGPKGEQYF
TRBV5-1 | CASSLQVQLNTEAFF
TRBV10-2 | CASKSLAGFNEQFF
TRBV7-3 | CASSLNGPTGGETQYF
TRBV2 | CASSPARSDQPQHF